This TCR beta chain was recorded in a study of cytomegalovirus exposure and HLA in healthy donors. Remarks on this clone: The antigen is unknown. The junction differs from germline at one of its ends, possibly a read error.

Study conclusions and caveats: Specificity of three CMV-associated chains for CMV antigens was verified in vitro. Immune exposure was documented only through CMV serostatus. A missense variant in DCLRE1C was later tied to TCR beta V- and J-gene trimming.

This CDR3 has 16 residues. Germline loops: CDR1 SEHNR, CDR2 FQNEAQ (reference sequence). Primers: 60 Vbeta forward and 13 Jbeta reverse. Original analysis: An analysis performed later counted 74 million or so unique TCR beta chains (around 10 million of them shared). TCRdb keeps only in-frame clones here, not all; method: immunoSEQ multiplex PCR. V, J and clone size were drawn from that table, and D and trimming were deduced from the DNA. Here the sample spans 130,000 to 150,000 clones, more than 70% being singletons. The V and J genes are TRBV7-9 and TRBJ2-7, with D maybe TRBD2 (6 bases). What was sequenced was PBMCs. This receptor was identified in a male donor in good health and CMV-seropositive. The CDR3 coding sequence is TGTTCCAGCAGCTTCAGTGTTCGGCGGGAATCCTACGAGCAGTACTTC. Protein product: CSSSFSVRRESYEQYF.